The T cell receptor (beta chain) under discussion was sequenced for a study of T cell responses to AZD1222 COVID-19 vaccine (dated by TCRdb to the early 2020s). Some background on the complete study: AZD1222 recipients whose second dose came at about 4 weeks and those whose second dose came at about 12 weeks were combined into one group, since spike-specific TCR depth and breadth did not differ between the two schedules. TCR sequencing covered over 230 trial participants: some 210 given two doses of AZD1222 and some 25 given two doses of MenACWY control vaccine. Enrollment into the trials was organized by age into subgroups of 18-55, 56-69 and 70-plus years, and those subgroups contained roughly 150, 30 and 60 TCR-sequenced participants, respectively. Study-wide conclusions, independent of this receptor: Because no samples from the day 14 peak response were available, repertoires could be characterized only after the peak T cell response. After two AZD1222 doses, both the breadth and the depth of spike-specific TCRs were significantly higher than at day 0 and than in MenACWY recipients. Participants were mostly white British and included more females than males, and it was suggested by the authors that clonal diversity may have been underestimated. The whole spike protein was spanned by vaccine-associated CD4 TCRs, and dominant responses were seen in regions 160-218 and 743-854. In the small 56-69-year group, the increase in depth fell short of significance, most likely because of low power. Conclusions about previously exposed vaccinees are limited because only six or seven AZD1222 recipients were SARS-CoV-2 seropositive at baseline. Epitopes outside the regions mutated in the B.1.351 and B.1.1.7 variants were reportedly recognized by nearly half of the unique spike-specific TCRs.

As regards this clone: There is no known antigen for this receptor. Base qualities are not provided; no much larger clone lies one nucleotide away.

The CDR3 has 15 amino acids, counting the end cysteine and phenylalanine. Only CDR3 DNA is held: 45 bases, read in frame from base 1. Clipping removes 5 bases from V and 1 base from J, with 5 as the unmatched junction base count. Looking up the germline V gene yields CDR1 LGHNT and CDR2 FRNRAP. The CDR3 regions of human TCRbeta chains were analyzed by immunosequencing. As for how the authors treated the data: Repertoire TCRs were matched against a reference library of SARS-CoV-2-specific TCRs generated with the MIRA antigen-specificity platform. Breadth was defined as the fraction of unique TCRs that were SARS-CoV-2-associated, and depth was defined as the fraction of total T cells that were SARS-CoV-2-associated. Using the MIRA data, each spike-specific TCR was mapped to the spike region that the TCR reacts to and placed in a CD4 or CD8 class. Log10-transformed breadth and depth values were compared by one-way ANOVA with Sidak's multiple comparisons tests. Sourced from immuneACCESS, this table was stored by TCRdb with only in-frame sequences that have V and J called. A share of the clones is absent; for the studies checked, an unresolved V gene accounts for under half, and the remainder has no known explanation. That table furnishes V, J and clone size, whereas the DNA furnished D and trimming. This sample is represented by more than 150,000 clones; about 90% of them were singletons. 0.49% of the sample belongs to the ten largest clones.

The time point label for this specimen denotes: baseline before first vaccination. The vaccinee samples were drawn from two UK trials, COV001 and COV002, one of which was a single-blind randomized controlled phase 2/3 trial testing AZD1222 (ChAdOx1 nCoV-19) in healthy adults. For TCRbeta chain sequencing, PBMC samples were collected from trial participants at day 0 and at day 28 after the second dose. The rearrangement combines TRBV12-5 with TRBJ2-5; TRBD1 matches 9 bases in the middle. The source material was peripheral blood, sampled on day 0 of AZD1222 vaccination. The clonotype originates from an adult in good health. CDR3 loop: CASGDDRGFQETQYF. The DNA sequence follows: TGTGCTAGTGGTGATGACAGGGGGTTCCAAGAGACCCAGTACTTC.